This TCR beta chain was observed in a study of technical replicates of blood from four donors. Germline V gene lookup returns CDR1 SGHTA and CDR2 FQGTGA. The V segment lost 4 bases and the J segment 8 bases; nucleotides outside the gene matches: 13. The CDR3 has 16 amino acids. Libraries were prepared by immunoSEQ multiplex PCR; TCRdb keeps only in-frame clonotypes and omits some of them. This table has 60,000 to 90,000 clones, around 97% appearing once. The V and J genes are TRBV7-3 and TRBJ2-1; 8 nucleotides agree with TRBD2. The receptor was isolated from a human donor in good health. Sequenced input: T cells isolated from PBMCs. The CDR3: CASSSAGSGSFDEQFF. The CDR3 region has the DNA TGTGCCAGCAGCTCCGCAGGGAGCGGGAGCTTCGATGAGCAGTTCTTC.